This T cell receptor (beta chain) was found in a study of blood T cell repertoires in COVID-19. Study summary: Sources were T cells, B-cell-depleted T cells, or PBMCs; the material itself was cDNA or gDNA.

Method: immunoSEQ multiplex PCR; TCRdb's copy keeps in-frame clones and lacks some. This sample has about 4,400 clones, with around four fifths found just once. V was clipped by 0 bases and J by 4 bases; unmatched bases: 5. From germline, CDR1 is SGHTA and CDR2 FQGNSA. The CDR3 length is 15 residues. The rearrangement joins TRBV7-2 to TRBJ1-2; TRBD1 agrees at 7 bases. The specimen was peripheral blood. The TCR sequence derives from a human donor with active or convalescent COVID-19. The donor label of this sample is uncertain. CDR3 residues: CASSLAVGGSYGYTF. DNA for the CDR3: TGTGCCAGCAGCTTAGCAGTAGGGGGCAGCTATGGCTACACCTTC.